This paragraph covers one T cell receptor beta chain sequence. The antigen remains unidentified. One junction end disagrees with the germline gene, perhaps due to a read error. The sample is drawn from a study of T cell repertoires in cytomegalovirus infection. Overall study results and limits: The study identified carriers of CMV plus the relevant HLA from cumulative public TCR beta family frequency. Clonotype analysis showed dominance of the ex vivo response by HLA-C-restricted CMV-specific TCR beta clonotypes.

The CDR3 has 16 amino acids. CDR1 is DFQATT and CDR2 is SNEGSKA in the germline V gene (reference sequence). TCRdb re-called the reads with MiXCR, one entry per CDR3 protein. The data contain hundreds of thousands of distinct CDR3 sequences, more than 20% of them singletons. This chain joins TRBV20-1 and TRBJ1-5; 7 bases fit TRBD1. The receptor's source is a human donor in good health (CMV status not recorded). Some clones in this sample may be carry-over from other donors' samples. Sequencing input: CD8+ T cells from PBMCs. DNA for the CDR3: TGCAGTGCTAGAGACCAGAGGGACAGTAGCCATCAGCCCCAGCATTTT. It specifies CSARDQRDSSHQPQHF.